This T cell receptor (beta chain) is drawn from a study of Ad26.COV2.S vaccination and SARS-CoV-2 variants. Study summary: The trial was COV1001 and the donor's arm was Ad26.COV2.S.

The assay was immunoSEQ multiplex PCR, and TCRdb's table has in-frame clones only and misses some. The sample gives approximately 420,000 clones, approximately 87% of which show up once; about 4% is in the top ten. Germline loops: CDR1 GTSNPN, CDR2 SVGIG (reference sequence). Trimming removed 3 bases from V and 5 bases from J; junction bases left unmatched: 8. CDR3 length equals 14 residues. Treatment given: roughly 20 received Ad26.COV2.S at low or high dose, single or two shots; a few received placebo; per-sample allocation not given. Following the first vaccine or placebo injection, samples were taken on day 63. This person who donated was an adult of 18-55 years in Boston.

The chain joins TRBV30 to TRBJ2-7; 9 nucleotides match TRBD1. The starting material was peripheral blood, obtained in a trial of Ad26.COV2.S vaccine versus placebo. This TCR was recovered from a person between 18 and 60 years old who received the Ad26.COV2.S COVID-19 vaccine or a placebo. The CDR3 DNA follows: TGTGCCTGGAGCTCCGGGACAGGGAGGAACGAGCAGTACTTC. Its protein is CAWSSGTGRNEQYF.